A selection of T cell receptor beta chains follows, all from one sample in a study of T-cell memory formation after mild COVID-19. One entry per CDR3 protein results from TCRdb running MiXCR on the 5' RACE reads. The table lists 350,000 to 450,000 distinct CDR3 sequences, about 24% of them singletons. The source material was PBMCs or a T cell subset sorted from them (not recorded which). The source of these receptors is an adult woman who had mild COVID-19 (a few samples of this study predate the infection). Cell type and time point are not known. Both conserved end residues are part of each CDR3. Clone size is shown for a subset of rows, as once, few, many or a class of expanded clone.

>TRBV7-2|TRBJ2-7|-
CASSLESGRAESF
>TRBV11-2|TRBJ2-1|few
CASSSIGSYWVNEQFF
>TRBV12-3/TRBV12-4|TRBJ2-7|-
CASSLLGQQYF
>TRBV12-3/TRBV12-4|TRBJ2-2|-
CASSFRASPGELFF
>TRBV9|TRBJ2-1|few
CASSLQGTYNEQFF
>TRBV7-2|TRBJ2-2|-
CASSLNPGTGELFF
>TRBV6-6|TRBJ1-5|few
CASSPGQPSPQHF
>TRBV7-9|TRBJ2-3|once
CSPGTIPDTQYF
>TRBV20-1|TRBJ2-3|few
CSATTSGRQQYF
>TRBV4-1|TRBJ1-1|-
CASSPDAGQGATTEAFF
>TRBV5-1|TRBJ2-2|few
CASSRGQGRTGELFF
>TRBV3-1|TRBJ2-7|few
CASSLGTGFEQYF
>TRBV6-1|TRBJ1-3|few
CASRRDAGNTIYF
>TRBV10-3|TRBJ2-3|-
CAISERDGVTDTQYF
>TRBV14|TRBJ1-2|few
CASSQDGRSYGYTF
>TRBV29-1|TRBJ2-3|few
CSALAGDTDTQYF
>TRBV12-3/TRBV12-4|TRBJ2-1|few
CASSLRDPSYNEQFF
>TRBV6-1|TRBJ1-1|-
CASTMWQLNTEAFF
>TRBV12-3/TRBV12-4|TRBJ2-2|-
CASSPRARFTGELFF
>TRBV12-3/TRBV12-4|TRBJ1-1|few
CASSARGTEAFF
>TRBV29-1|TRBJ1-2|-
CSVVGQGENYGYTF
>TRBV4-1|TRBJ2-7|-
CASSYRDPHYEQYF
>TRBV6-5|TRBJ1-4|-
CASSPRDLGEKLFF
>TRBV30|TRBJ1-4|few
CAWSVKHELFF
>TRBV12-3/TRBV12-4|TRBJ2-1|many
CASKPGSSYNEQFF
>TRBV6-2/TRBV6-3|TRBJ2-5|many
CASSYARKSGTSGQETQYF
>TRBV5-1|TRBJ1-1|-
CASSPGQTMNTEAFF
>TRBV12-3/TRBV12-4|TRBJ2-5|many
CASSLPDRGQTQYF
>TRBV7-9|TRBJ2-7|few
CASGTGGLHEQYF
>TRBV7-6|TRBJ1-5|few
CASSPTRGASNQPQHF
>TRBV15|TRBJ1-5|few
CATSRDLGREKPQHF
>TRBV5-1|TRBJ2-1|few
CASSLGGGAHEQFF
>TRBV3-1|TRBJ2-3|-
CASSPLGAVQYF
>TRBV21-1|TRBJ2-7|-
CASSKSGYEQYF
>TRBV25-1|TRBJ2-7|-
CASSEFWGQGEQYF
>TRBV7-3|TRBJ2-5|few
CASSLGAGLETQYF
>TRBV12-3/TRBV12-4|TRBJ1-2|few
CASSRRGRGLRLNYGYTF
>TRBV29-1|TRBJ2-1|-
CSVQGAAFADEQFF
>TRBV28|TRBJ2-7|-
CASSPVRGFYEQYF
>TRBV5-6|TRBJ1-5|-
CASSLGDRGNQPQHF
>TRBV15|TRBJ2-7|-
CATSRAPGTGRNYEQYF
>TRBV24-1|TRBJ1-2|few
CATSPGSGLGYGYTF
>TRBV6-1|TRBJ2-1|-
CASSVGGGFSSYNEQFF
>TRBV24-1|TRBJ2-1|once
CATSRRTINEQFF
>TRBV6-2/TRBV6-3|TRBJ2-5|few
CASLKFGGHQETQYF
>TRBV7-2|TRBJ1-1|-
CASSSNGRVFEAFF
>TRBV10-3|TRBJ2-6|few
CAISDKSAGTGANVLTF
>TRBV7-2|TRBJ2-2|-
CASTPRVGTGELFF
>TRBV7-8|TRBJ2-7|once
CASSLILTGGCEQYF
>TRBV7-9|TRBJ2-7|few
CASSWGAPHEQYF
>TRBV20-1|TRBJ2-7|few
CSARLPGLAGDLWDEQYF
>TRBV12-3/TRBV12-4|TRBJ2-5|-
CASSLGRQGRGETQYF
>TRBV5-4|TRBJ2-1|-
CASSPGTPKGNEQFF
>TRBV6-5|TRBJ2-7|few
CASSYSTGGGQYF
>TRBV20-1|TRBJ1-6|few
CSARDGTGLNSPLHF